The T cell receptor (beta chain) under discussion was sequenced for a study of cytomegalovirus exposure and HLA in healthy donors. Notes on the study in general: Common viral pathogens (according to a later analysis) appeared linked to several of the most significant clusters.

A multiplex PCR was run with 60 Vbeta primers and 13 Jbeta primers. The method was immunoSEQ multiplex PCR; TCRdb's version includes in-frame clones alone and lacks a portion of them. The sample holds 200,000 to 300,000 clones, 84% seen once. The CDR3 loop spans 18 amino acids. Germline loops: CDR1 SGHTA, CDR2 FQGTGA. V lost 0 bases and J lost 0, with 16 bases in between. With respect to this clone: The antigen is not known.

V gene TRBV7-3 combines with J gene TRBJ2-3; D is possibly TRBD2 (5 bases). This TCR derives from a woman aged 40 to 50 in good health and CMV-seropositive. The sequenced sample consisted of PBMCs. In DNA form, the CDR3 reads TGTGCCAGCAGCTTAACGTCGGGCAGACTAACTAGCACAGATACGCAGTATTTT. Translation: CASSLTSGRLTSTDTQYF.